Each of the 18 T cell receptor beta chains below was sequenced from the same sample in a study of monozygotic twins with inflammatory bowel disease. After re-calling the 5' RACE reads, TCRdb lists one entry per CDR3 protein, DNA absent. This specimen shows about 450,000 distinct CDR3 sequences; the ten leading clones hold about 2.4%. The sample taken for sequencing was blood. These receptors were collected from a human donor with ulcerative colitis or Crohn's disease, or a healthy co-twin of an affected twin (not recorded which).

The CDR3: CASSEPSTGRTEAFF. V usage is TRBV25-1 and J usage is TRBJ1-1; the D call from TCRdb, TRBD1, cannot be confirmed without DNA. Germline V gives CDR1 MGHDK, CDR2 SYGVNS. The CDR3 spans 15 residues.

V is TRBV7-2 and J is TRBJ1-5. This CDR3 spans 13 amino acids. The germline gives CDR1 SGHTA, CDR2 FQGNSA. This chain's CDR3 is CASSLDLWQPQHF.

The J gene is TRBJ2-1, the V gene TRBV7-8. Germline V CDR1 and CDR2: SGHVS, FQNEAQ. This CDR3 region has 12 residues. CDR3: CASSAWGNEQFF.

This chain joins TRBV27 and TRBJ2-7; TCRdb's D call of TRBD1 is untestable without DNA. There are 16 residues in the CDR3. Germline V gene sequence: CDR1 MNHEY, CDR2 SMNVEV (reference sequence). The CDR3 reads CASSLSGGQGGNEQYF.

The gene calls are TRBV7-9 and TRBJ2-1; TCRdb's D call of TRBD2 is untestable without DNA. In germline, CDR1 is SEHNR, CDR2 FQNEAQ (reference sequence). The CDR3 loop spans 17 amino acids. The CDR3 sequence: CASSLAAGLAIEYEQFF.

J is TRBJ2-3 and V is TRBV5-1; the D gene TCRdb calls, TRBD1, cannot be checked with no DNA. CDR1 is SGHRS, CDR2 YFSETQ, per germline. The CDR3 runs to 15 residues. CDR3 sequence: CASSLVRGDTDTQYF.

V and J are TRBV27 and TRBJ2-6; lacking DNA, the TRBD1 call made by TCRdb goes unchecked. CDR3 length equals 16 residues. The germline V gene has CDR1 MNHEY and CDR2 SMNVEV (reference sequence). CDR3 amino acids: CASSPGGGAGANVLTF.

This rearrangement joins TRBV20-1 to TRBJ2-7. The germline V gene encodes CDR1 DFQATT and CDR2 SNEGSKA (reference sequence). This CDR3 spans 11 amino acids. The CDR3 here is CSARGSYEQYF.

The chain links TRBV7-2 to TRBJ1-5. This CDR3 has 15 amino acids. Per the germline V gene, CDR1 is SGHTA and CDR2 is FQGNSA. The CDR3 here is CASSQTGRNNQPQHF.

This CDR3 is CSVEGSLITGSSGVEAFF. V is TRBV29-1 and J is TRBJ1-1; the TRBD1 assignment by TCRdb is unverifiable without DNA. Germline lookup yields CDR1 SQVTM and CDR2 ANQGSEA. The CDR3 consists of 18 residues.

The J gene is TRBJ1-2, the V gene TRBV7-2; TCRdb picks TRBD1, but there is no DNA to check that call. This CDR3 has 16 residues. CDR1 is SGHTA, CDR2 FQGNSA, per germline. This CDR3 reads CASSLWGQGTDYGYTF.

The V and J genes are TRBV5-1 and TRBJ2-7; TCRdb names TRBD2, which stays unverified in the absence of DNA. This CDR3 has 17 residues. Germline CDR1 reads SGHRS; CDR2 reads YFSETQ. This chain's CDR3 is CASSFSRTSGTPYEQYF.

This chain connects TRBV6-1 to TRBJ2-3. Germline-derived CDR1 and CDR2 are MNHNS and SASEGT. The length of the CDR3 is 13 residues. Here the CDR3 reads CASSDVFTDTQYF.

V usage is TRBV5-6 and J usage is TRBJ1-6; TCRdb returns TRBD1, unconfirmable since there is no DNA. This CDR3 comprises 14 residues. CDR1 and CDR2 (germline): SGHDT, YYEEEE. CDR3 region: CASSPTGYNSPLHF.

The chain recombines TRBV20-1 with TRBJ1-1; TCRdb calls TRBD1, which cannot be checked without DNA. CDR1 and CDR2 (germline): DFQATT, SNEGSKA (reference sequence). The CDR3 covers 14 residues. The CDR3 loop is CSAPPGEFGTEAFF.

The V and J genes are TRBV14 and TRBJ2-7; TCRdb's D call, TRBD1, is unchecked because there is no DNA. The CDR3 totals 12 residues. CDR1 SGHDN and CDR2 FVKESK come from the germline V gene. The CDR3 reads CASSHTAPEQYF.

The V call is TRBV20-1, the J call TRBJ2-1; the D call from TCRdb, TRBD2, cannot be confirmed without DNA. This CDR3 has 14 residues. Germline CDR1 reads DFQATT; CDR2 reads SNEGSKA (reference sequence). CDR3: CSARAPGPANEQFF.

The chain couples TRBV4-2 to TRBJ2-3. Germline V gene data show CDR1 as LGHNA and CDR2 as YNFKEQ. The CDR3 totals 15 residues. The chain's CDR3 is CASSQEKWSTDTQYF.